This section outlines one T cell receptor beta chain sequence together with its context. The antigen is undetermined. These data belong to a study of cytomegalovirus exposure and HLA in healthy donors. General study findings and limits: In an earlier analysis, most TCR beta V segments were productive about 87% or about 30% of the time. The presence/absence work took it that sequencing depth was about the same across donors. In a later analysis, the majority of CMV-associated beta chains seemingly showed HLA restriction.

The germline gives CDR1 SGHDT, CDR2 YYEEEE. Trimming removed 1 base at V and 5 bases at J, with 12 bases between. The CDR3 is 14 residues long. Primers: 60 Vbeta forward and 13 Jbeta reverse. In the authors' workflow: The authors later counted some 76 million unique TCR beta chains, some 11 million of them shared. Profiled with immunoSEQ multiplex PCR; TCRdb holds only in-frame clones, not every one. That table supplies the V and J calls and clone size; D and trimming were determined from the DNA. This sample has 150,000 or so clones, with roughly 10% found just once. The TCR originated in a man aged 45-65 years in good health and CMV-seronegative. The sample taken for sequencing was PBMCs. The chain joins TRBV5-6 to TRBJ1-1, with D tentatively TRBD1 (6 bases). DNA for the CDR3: TGTGCCAGCAGCTTGAGGGGGGGGGTGACTGAAGCTTTCTTT. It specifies CASSLRGGVTEAFF.